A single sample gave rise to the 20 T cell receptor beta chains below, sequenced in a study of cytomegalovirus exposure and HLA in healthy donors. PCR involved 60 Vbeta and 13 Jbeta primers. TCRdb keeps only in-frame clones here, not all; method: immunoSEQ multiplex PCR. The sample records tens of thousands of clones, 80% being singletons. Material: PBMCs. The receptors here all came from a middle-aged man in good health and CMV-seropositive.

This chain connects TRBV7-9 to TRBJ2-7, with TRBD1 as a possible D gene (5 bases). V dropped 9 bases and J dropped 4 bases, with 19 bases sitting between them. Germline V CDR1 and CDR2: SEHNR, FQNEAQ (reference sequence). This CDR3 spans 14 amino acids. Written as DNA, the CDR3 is TGTGCCAGTAGTAAAGAGAATGGGGCATACGAGCAGTACTTC. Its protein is CASSKENGAYEQYF.

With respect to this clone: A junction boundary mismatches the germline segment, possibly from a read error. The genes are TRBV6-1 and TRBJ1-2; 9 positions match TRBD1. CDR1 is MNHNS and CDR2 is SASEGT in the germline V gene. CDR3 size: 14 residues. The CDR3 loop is CASSEDRGVYGYTF. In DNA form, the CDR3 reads TGTGCCAGCAGCGAAGACAGGGGGGTCTATGGCTACACCTTC.

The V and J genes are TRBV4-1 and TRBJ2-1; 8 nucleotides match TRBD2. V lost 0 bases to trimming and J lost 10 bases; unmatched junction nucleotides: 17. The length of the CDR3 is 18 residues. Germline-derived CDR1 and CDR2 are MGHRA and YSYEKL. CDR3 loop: CASSQEGPGLDGRVEQFF. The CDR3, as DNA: TGCGCCAGCAGCCAAGAAGGACCGGGACTAGACGGTCGGGTAGAGCAGTTCTTC.

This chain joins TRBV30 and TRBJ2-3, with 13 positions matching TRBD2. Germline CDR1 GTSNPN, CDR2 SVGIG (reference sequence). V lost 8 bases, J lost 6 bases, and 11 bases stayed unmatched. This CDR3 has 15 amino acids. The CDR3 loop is CAIRRGLAGPDTQYF. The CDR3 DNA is TGTGCCATCAGGCGGGGACTAGCGGGACCGGATACGCAGTATTTT. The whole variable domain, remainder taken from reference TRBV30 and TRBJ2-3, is SQTIHQWPATLVQPVGSPLSLECTVEGTSNPNLYWYRQAAGRGLQLLFYSVGIGQISSEVPQNLSASRPQDRQFILSSKKLLLSDSGFYLCAIRRGLAGPDTQYFGPGTRLTVL.

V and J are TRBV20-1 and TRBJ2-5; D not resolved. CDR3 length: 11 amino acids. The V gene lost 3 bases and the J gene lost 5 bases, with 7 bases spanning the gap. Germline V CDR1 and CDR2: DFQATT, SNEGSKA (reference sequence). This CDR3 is CSARTLETQYF. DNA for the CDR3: TGCAGTGCTAGGACTCTGGAGACCCAGTACTTC.

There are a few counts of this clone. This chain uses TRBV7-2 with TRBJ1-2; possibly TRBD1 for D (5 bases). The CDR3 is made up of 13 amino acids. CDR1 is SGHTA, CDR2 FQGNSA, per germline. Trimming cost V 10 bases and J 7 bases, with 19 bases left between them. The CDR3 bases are TGTGCCACCCAACGGGGGGAAATGGGTGGCTACACCTTC. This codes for CATQRGEMGGYTF.

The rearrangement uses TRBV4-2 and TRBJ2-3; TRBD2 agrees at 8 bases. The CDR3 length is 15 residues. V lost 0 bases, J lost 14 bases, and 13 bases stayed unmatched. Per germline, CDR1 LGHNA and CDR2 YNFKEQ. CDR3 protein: CASSQENIGTRGGYF. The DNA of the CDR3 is TGTGCCAGCAGCCAAGAAAATATAGGGACTAGGGGCGGGTATTTT.

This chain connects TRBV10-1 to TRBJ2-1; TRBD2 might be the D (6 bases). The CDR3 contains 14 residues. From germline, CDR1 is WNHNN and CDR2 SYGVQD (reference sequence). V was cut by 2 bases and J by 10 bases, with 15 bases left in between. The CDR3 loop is CASSEAGPPGEQFF. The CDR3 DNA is TGCGCCAGCAGTGAGGCGGGACCGCCCGGAGAGCAGTTCTTC.

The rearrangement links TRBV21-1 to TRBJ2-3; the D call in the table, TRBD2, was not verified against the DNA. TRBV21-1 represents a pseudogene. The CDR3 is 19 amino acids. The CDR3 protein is CASSKVGVELAGVTDTQYF. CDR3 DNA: TGTGCCAGCAGCAAAGTGGGGGTGGAGCTAGCGGGAGTAACAGATACGCAGTATTTT.

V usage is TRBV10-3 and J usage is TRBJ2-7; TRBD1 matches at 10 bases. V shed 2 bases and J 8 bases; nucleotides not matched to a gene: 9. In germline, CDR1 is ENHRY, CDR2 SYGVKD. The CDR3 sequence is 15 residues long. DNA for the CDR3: TGTGCCATCAGTGAGCCCGGGACAGGGGTATTGAAGCAGTACTTC. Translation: CAISEPGTGVLKQYF.

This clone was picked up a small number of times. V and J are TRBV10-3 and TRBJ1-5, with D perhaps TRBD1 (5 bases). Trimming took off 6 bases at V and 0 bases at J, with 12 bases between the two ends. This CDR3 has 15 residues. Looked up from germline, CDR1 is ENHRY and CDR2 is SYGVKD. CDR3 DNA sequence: TGTGCCATCAGGCAGGGCACCGGTAGCAATCAGCCCCAGCATTTT. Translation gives CAIRQGTGSNQPQHF.

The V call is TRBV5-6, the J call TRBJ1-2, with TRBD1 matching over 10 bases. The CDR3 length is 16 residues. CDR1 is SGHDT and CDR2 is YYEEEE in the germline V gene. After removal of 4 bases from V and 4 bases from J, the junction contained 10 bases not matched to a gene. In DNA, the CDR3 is TGTGCCAGCAGCAACATGGGACAGGGGTTTAGCTATGGCTACACCTTC. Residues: CASSNMGQGFSYGYTF.

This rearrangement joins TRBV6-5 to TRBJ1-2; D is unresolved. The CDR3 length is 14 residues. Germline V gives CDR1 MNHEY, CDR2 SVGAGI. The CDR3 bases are TGTGCGACCAAGGTCGTCGAGGCTAACTATGGCTACACCTTC. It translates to CATKVVEANYGYTF.

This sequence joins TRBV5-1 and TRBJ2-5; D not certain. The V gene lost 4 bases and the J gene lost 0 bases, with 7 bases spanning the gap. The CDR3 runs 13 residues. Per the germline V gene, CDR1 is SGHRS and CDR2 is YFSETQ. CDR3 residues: CASSRDYQETQYF. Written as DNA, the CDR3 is TGCGCCAGCAGCCGCGACTACCAAGAGACCCAGTACTTC.

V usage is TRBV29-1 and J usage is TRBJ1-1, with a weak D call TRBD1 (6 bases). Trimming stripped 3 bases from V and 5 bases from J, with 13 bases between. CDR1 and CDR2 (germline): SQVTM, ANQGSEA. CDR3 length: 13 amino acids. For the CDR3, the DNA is TGCAGCGTTGAGGAGGGGGGGAGGACTGAAGCTTTCTTT. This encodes CSVEEGGRTEAFF.

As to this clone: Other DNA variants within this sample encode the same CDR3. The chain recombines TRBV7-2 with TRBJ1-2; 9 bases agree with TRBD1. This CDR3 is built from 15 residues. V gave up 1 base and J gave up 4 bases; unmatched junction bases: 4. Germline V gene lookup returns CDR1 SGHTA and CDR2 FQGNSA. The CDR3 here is CASSLETGGVYGYTF. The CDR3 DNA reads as TGTGCCAGCAGCTTAGAGACAGGGGGGGTCTATGGCTACACCTTC.

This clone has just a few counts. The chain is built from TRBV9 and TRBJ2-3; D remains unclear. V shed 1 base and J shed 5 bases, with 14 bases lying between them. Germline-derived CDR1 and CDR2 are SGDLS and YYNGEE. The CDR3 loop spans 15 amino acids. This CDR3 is CASSVSLPGGDTQYF. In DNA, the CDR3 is TGTGCCAGCAGCGTATCACTCCCCGGCGGAGATACGCAGTATTTT.

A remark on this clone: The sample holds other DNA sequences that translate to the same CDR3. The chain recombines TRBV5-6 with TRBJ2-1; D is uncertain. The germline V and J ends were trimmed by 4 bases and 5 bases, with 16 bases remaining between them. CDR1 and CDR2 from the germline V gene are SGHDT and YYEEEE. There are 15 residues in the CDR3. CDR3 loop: CASSLVSPPDNEQFF. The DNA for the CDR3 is TGTGCCAGCAGCCTAGTGTCCCCCCCGGACAATGAGCAGTTCTTC. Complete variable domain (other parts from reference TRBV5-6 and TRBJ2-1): DAGVTQSPTHLIKTRGQQVTLRCSPKSGHDTVSWYQQALGQGPQFIFQYYEEEERQRGNFPDRFSGHQFPNYSSELNVNALLLGDSALYLCASSLVSPPDNEQFFGPGTRLTVL.

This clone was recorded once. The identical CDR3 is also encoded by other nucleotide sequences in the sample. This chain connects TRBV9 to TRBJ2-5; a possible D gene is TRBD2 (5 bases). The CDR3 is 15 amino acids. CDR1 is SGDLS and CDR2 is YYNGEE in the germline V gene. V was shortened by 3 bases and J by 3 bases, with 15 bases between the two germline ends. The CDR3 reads CASSERAEEKETQYF. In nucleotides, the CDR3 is TGTGCCAGCAGCGAAAGGGCGGAGGAAAAAGAGACCCAGTACTTC.

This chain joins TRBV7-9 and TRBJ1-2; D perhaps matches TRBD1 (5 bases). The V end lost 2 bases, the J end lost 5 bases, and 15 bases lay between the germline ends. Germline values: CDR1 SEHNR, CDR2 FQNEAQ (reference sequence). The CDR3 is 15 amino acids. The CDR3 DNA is TGTGCCAGCAGCTTATTAATCGGACAACAATATGGCTACACCTTC. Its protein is CASSLLIGQQYGYTF.